This T cell receptor beta chain originates from a study of blood T cell repertoires in COVID-19. On the study more broadly: Donors in the United States, Italy and Spain gave samples during acute or convalescent COVID-19.

Trimming cost V 6 bases and J 8 bases; bases outside gene matches: 26. Looked up from germline, CDR1 is SQVTM and CDR2 is ANQGSEA. CDR3 length equals 18 residues. Profiled with immunoSEQ multiplex PCR; TCRdb holds only in-frame clones, not every one. The top ten hold 4.8% of the sample, which has hundreds of thousands of clones, 83% seen once. This rearrangement joins TRBV29-1 to TRBJ1-2, with 8 bases matching TRBD1. The TCR was taken from a woman in her forties or fifties who had been exposed to COVID-19. Sequencing was done on a sample of PBMCs or T cells enriched from blood (not recorded which). In DNA, the CDR3 is TGCAGCGTGCCTTTTAGGGGACAGGAGTCAGAGGCAGGTTGGGGCTACACCTTC. Translation gives CSVPFRGQESEAGWGYTF.